The rows below give T cell receptor beta chains drawn from one sample of a study of OX40 agonist ivuxolimab in advanced cancers. The repertoire was sequenced with immunoSEQ multiplex PCR; TCRdb's copy has only in-frame clones and lacks some. The sample records about 96,000 clones, roughly 80% being singletons. Material: CD4+ or CD8+ T cells sorted from blood, obtained in a trial of the OX40 agonist ivuxolimab. Every receptor here comes from an adult with an advanced solid tumor such as melanoma, head and neck, liver or kidney cancer. Both conserved end residues are part of each CDR3. The order of the fields is J gene, clone size, V gene, D gene, CDR3 DNA, CDR3 protein. A D gene is named only where the DNA matches it firmly. Rows give clone size only sometimes, using once, few, many, or a class for an expanded clone.

TRBJ1-2 | NA | TRBV7-2 | TRBD1 | TGTGCCAGCAGCTTGGGGACAGGGTTAGGGACCTATGGCTACACCTTC | CASSLGTGLGTYGYTF
TRBJ2-2 | NA | TRBV9 | TRBD1 | TGTGCCAGCAGTCGACAGGGGGAGGTCACCGGGGAGCTGTTTTTT | CASSRQGEVTGELFF
TRBJ2-3 | NA | TRBV2 | NA | TGTGCCGTCCATGGGGAGTTAACTAGCACAGATACGCAGTATTTT | CAVHGELTSTDTQYF
TRBJ1-6 | NA | TRBV10-3 | TRBD1 | TGTGCCATCAGCCCCGGGACAGGGTATAATTCACCCCTCCACTTT | CAISPGTGYNSPLHF
TRBJ1-5 | NA | TRBV14 | NA | TGTGCCAGCAGCCAAGGGGGATCACAGCCCCAGCATTTT | CASSQGGSQPQHF
TRBJ1-1 | NA | TRBV15 | TRBD1 | TGTGCCACCAGCCCCCGGGACAGGGGGGCGCGAACTGAAGCTTTCTTT | CATSPRDRGARTEAFF
TRBJ2-4 | few | TRBV19 | NA | TGTGCCAGTAGTGCCAGGGGTCGGGCCAAAAACATTCAGTACTTC | CASSARGRAKNIQYF
TRBJ2-2 | NA | TRBV4-1 | NA | TGCGCCAGCAGCCAAGACCAAGTCCCCGGGGAGCTGTTTTTT | CASSQDQVPGELFF
TRBJ2-2 | NA | TRBV7-8 | TRBD2 | TGTGCCAGCAGCCCTCAACCTAGCGGGAGTTATAAGGCCGGGGAGCTGTTTTTT | CASSPQPSGSYKAGELFF
TRBJ1-5 | NA | TRBV10-3 | NA | TGTGCCATCAGTGAGACGGTCGCGGGTCAGCCCCAGCATTTT | CAISETVAGQPQHF
TRBJ1-4 | once | TRBV5-3 | NA | TGTGCCAGAAGCTCCCCCTTGGGGCGGGATAATGAAAAACTGTTTTTT | CARSSPLGRDNEKLFF
TRBJ2-1 | NA | TRBV9 | TRBD2 | TGTGCCAGCAGCGTAGGGATAGCGGGAGAGCAGTTCTTC | CASSVGIAGEQFF
TRBJ2-1 | few | TRBV5-1 | TRBD2 | TGCGCCAGCAGCCCGGGGACTAGCGGGAGGGACTACAATGAGCAGTTCTTC | CASSPGTSGRDYNEQFF
TRBJ1-2 | NA | TRBV4-1 | TRBD1 | TGCGCCAGCAGCCGCACTATGGACAGGCCACCAAACTATGGCTACACCTTC | CASSRTMDRPPNYGYTF
TRBJ1-1 | NA | TRBV18 | NA | TGTGCCAGCTCATCCGCAGGGGTAGGGACTGAAGCTTTCTTT | CASSSAGVGTEAFF
TRBJ1-1 | NA | TRBV6-1 | NA | TGTGCCAGCAGCGGGCCCCCTGAAGCTTTCTTT | CASSGPPEAFF
TRBJ2-3 | NA | TRBV5-1 | TRBD1 | TGCGCCAGCAGCTGGACAGGGGAGACAGATACGCAGTATTTT | CASSWTGETDTQYF
TRBJ2-1 | NA | TRBV7-7 | NA | TGTGCCAGCAGCTTAAGGTTGGTCCAGGGCATCTCCTACAATGAGCAGTTCTTC | CASSLRLVQGISYNEQFF
TRBJ2-4 | once | TRBV19 | NA | TGTGCCAGTAGATCAGGGGACTCTGGAGCCAAAAACATTCAGTACTTC | CASRSGDSGAKNIQYF
TRBJ1-1 | once | TRBV11-2 | NA | TGTGCCAGCAGCTTAGGGCAGGGTAGGAACACTGAAGCTTTCTTT | CASSLGQGRNTEAFF
TRBJ1-6 | NA | TRBV6-5 | NA | TGTGCCAGCAGTTACTCACCAGATAATTCACCCCTCCACTTT | CASSYSPDNSPLHF
TRBJ2-4 | NA | TRBV19 | TRBD2 | TGTGCCAGTAGAGCAACCGGGACTAGCGGTTTAGCCAAAAACATTCAGTACTTC | CASRATGTSGLAKNIQYF
TRBJ2-7 | NA | TRBV5-1 | TRBD2 | TGCGCCAGCAGTCCGGGGGGAGTGGAGGAGCAGTACTTC | CASSPGGVEEQYF
TRBJ2-7 | NA | TRBV7-2 | TRBD2 | TGTGCCAGCAGCGTCGTAGGGACTAGCGGGGAATACGAGCAGTACTTC | CASSVVGTSGEYEQYF
TRBJ1-1 | NA | TRBV5-1 | NA | TGCGCCAGCAGCTTGGGCCTGGGACCCGATATGAACACTGAAGCTTTCTTT | CASSLGLGPDMNTEAFF
TRBJ1-2 | NA | TRBV6-1 | NA | TGTGCCAGCAGTGAAGCAAGGGGGTATGGCTACACCTTC | CASSEARGYGYTF
TRBJ2-7 | NA | TRBV29-1 | NA | TGCAGCGTTAGTGGGCAGGGCTACGAGCAGTACTTC | CSVSGQGYEQYF
TRBJ2-5 | NA | TRBV6-6 | TRBD2 | TGTGCCAGCAGATACACGGGACTAGCGGGGGAAGAGACCCAGTACTTC | CASRYTGLAGEETQYF
TRBJ2-7 | NA | TRBV20-1 | NA | TGCAGTGCTAGAGGAGGCTACGAGCAGTACTTC | CSARGGYEQYF
TRBJ2-1 | NA | TRBV7-9 | TRBD2 | TGTGCCAGCAGCTTAAGGACTAGCGGCTTCAATGAGCAGTTCTTC | CASSLRTSGFNEQFF
TRBJ2-3 | NA | TRBV5-1 | NA | TGCGCCAGCAAAAGCTGGGCAGGGGAATTTGCAGATACGCAGTATTTT | CASKSWAGEFADTQYF
TRBJ2-7 | NA | TRBV15 | NA | TGTGCCACCAGCAGAGTCGACAGAGACTACGAGCAGTACTTC | CATSRVDRDYEQYF
TRBJ2-2 | NA | TRBV11-3 | NA | TGTGCCAGCAGCCCTACCGGGACCGGAGTGGGGGAGCTGTTTTTT | CASSPTGTGVGELFF
TRBJ1-5 | NA | TRBV30 | NA | TGTGCCTGGAGTCCCGACGGGAATCAGCCCCAGCATTTT | CAWSPDGNQPQHF
TRBJ1-5 | NA | TRBV5-1 | NA | TGCGCCAGCAGCTTGGGTGGGCGCAATCAGCCCCAGCATTTT | CASSLGGRNQPQHF
TRBJ2-5 | NA | TRBV5-8 | NA | TGTGCCAGCAGCCAGGACAGAGCCCAAGAGACCCAGTACTTC | CASSQDRAQETQYF
TRBJ1-4 | NA | TRBV15 | NA | TGTGCCACCAGCATTCAGGGAGGGGGAAATGAAAAACTGTTTTTT | CATSIQGGGNEKLFF
TRBJ1-1 | NA | TRBV7-2 | NA | TGTGCCAGCAGCTTAGGGGGGGGCGCTGAAGCTTTCTTT | CASSLGGGAEAFF
TRBJ1-2 | NA | TRBV6-1 | NA | TGTGCCAGCAGTGAAGGTCCCTCCAACTATGGCTACACCTTC | CASSEGPSNYGYTF
TRBJ2-1 | few | TRBV11-2 | TRBD2 | TGTGCCAGCAGCCGTCAATGGACTAGCGGGAGGGATGAGCAGTTCTTC | CASSRQWTSGRDEQFF
TRBJ1-5 | NA | TRBV2 | TRBD1 | TGTGCCAGCAGCGCTAAGGGGACAGGAAATCAGCCCCAGCATTTT | CASSAKGTGNQPQHF
TRBJ2-5 | NA | TRBV30 | TRBD2 | TGTGCCTGGAGATGGCGGGGGGGGGAGACCCAGTACTTC | CAWRWRGGETQYF
TRBJ2-7 | NA | TRBV7-9 | NA | TGTGCCAGCAGCTCAAAACAGGGAATTTACTACGAGCAGTACTTC | CASSSKQGIYYEQYF
TRBJ1-1 | NA | TRBV6-4 | NA | TGTGCCAGCAGCGTAGACTCGAACACTGAAGCTTTCTTT | CASSVDSNTEAFF
TRBJ1-4 | once | TRBV16 | TRBD1 | TGTGCCAGCACCCAGGGGGCAACTAATGAAAAACTGTTTTTT | CASTQGATNEKLFF
TRBJ1-3 | NA | TRBV7-8 | NA | TGTGCCAGCAGCTTAGCGGAGGGGATCGGAAACACCATATATTTT | CASSLAEGIGNTIYF
TRBJ1-3 | NA | TRBV5-1 | TRBD1 | TGCGCCAGCAGCTTGGAAGCAGGGGGCTCTGGAAACACCATATATTTT | CASSLEAGGSGNTIYF
TRBJ2-5 | NA | TRBV12-5 | NA | TGTGCTAGTGGTTCGGGCGGTGGTCTCTGGACCCAGTACTTC | CASGSGGGLWTQYF
TRBJ2-3 | once | TRBV19 | NA | TGTGCCAGTAGTATCTTGCGAAGCACAGATACGCAGTATTTT | CASSILRSTDTQYF
TRBJ2-7 | NA | TRBV15 | TRBD2 | TGTGCCACCAGCATAGGGGGACTAGCGGGCTACGGGCAGTACTTC | CATSIGGLAGYGQYF
TRBJ2-7 | NA | TRBV5-8 | TRBD1 | TGTGCCAGCAGCATTCGGACAGGGGGCTACGAGCAGTACTTC | CASSIRTGGYEQYF
TRBJ1-1 | NA | TRBV6-5 | TRBD1 | TGTGCCAGCAGTTCCACGACAGGGGTCAGCACTGAAGCTTTCTTT | CASSSTTGVSTEAFF
TRBJ2-7 | once | TRBV18 | TRBD2 | TGTGCCAGCTCGCCGACTAGCGGCTCCTACGAGCAGTACTTC | CASSPTSGSYEQYF
TRBJ2-5 | NA | TRBV29-1 | NA | TGCAGCGTTGGTGTGGGTTCCGGGACCCAGTACTTC | CSVGVGSGTQYF
TRBJ2-7 | NA | TRBV7-9 | TRBD1 | TGTGCCAGCAGCTCCTGGGGACAGGGCTACGAGCAGTACTTC | CASSSWGQGYEQYF
TRBJ2-2 | NA | TRBV29-1 | TRBD2 | TGCAGCGTGCCCTCTAGCGGGAGAGACACCGGGGAGCTGTTTTTT | CSVPSSGRDTGELFF
TRBJ1-5 | NA | TRBV19 | TRBD1 | TGTGCCAGTAGTATAGAAGACAGGGATGGTCAGCCCCAGCATTTT | CASSIEDRDGQPQHF
TRBJ2-2 | NA | TRBV9 | TRBD1 | TGTGCCAGCAGCGTCAACATAGGACAGGGCGACACCGGGGAGCTGTTTTTT | CASSVNIGQGDTGELFF